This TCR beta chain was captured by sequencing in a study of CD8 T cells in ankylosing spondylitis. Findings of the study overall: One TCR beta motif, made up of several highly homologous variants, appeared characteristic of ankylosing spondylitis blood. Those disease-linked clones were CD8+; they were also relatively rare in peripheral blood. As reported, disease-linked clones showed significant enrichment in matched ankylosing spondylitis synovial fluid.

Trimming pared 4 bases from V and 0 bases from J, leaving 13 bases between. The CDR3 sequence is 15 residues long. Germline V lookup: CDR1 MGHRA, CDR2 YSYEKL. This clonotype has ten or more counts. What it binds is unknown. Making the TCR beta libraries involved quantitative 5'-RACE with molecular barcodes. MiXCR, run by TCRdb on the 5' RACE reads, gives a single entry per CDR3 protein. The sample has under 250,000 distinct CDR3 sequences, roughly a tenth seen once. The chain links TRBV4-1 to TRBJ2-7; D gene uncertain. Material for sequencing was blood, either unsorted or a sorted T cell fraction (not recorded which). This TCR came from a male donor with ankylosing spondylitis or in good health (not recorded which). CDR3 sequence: CASSPTPRSSYEQYF. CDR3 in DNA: TGCGCCAGCAGCCCGACACCTAGGAGCTCCTACGAGCAGTACTTC.